The 21 T cell receptor beta chains below all came from one sample that was sequenced in a study of T cells in Graves' hyperthyroidism and ophthalmopathy. TCR beta CDR3 sequences were amplified from RNA transcripts. The TCR CDR3 first-round RT-PCR relied on the HTBI primer set. Each CDR3 protein gets one entry after TCRdb re-called the multiplex PCR reads with MiXCR. The sample consists of fewer than 650,000 distinct CDR3 sequences, around 15% of them appearing once. Sequenced: blood. Receptor source: a woman in her thirties or forties with Graves' ophthalmopathy.

This clonotype has ten or more counts. The chain combines TRBV27 with TRBJ1-1, with a tentative D call TRBD1 (6 bases). The V end was cut by 1 base, the J end by 3 bases, with 9 bases between. The CDR3 is made up of 14 amino acids. Germline lookup yields CDR1 MNHEY and CDR2 SMNVEV (reference sequence). Written as DNA, the CDR3 is TGTGCCAGCAGTTTATTTGACAGGTACACTGAAGCTTTCTTT. Translated: CASSLFDRYTEAFF.

The gene calls are TRBV9 and TRBJ1-3, with TRBD1 matching 7 bases. From germline, CDR1 is SGDLS and CDR2 YYNGEE. Germline trimming cut 4 bases from V and 4 bases from J; bases unmatched to any gene: 8. The CDR3 runs to 15 residues. As DNA, the CDR3 is TGTGCCAGCAGCACCGAGGGGGCGAGGGGAAACACCATATATTTT. This gives the protein CASSTEGARGNTIYF.

J is TRBJ2-7 and V is TRBV7-9; TRBD2 agrees at 7 bases. Trimming cost V 7 bases and J 0 bases; bases outside gene matches: 6. The CDR3 has 14 amino acids. Germline assignment: CDR1 SEHNR and CDR2 FQNEAQ (reference sequence). The CDR3 DNA is TGTGCCAGCAACCCGGGAGGACCCTCCTACGAGCAGTACTTC. It yields the protein CASNPGGPSYEQYF.

This clonotype was observed a few times. V is TRBV28 and J is TRBJ2-3, with 8 bases lining up with TRBD2. The CDR3 runs to 16 residues. Germline V lookup: CDR1 MDHEN, CDR2 SYDVKM. The J segment lost 1 base and the V segment lost 7 bases, leaving 10 bases of the junction unmatched. CDR3 residues: CASTSGGGGGTDTQYF. The CDR3 DNA is TGTGCCAGCACCTCGGGGGGGGGCGGTGGCACAGATACGCAGTATTTT.

This clonotype turned up a few times. The V and J genes are TRBV6-1 and TRBJ1-1; D remains ambiguous. The ends were cut back, 1 base at V and 3 bases at J, with 6 bases in the middle. Germline-derived CDR1 and CDR2 are MNHNS and SASEGT. The CDR3 loop spans 13 amino acids. CDR3 in amino acids: CASSEDGDTEAFF. CDR3 nucleotide sequence: TGTGCCAGCAGTGAAGACGGGGACACTGAAGCTTTCTTT.

This clonotype appeared many times. V gene TRBV12-3 or TRBV12-4 combines with J gene TRBJ2-5; D perhaps matches TRBD2 (5 bases). The CDR3 loop spans 13 amino acids. V gave up 3 bases and J gave up 4 bases, with 9 bases separating them. CDR3 bases: TGTGCCAGCAGTTTTCGGGGAGCAGAGACCCAGTACTTC. Protein: CASSFRGAETQYF.

About this clonotype itself: A much more abundant neighbour one base away suggests this may be a read error. The CDR3 end shows no conserved phenylalanine or tryptophan, and so a read error is likely. The rearrangement uses TRBV11-2 and TRBJ2-1, with D maybe TRBD1 (6 bases). V lost 4 bases and J lost 7, with 14 bases in between. There are 14 residues in the CDR3. In germline, CDR1 is SGHAT, CDR2 FQNNGV. Here the CDR3 DNA reads TGTGCCAGCAGCTCCAATCCTCAGGGGAATGAGCAGTTCTCC. Translated, it gives CASSSNPQGNEQFS.

This clonotype was observed a single time. One base away lies a much larger clone, so this may be a sequencing read error. This chain uses TRBV24-1 with TRBJ2-2; unclear D gene. V was cut by 5 bases and J by 0 bases, with 9 bases left in between. This CDR3 spans 15 amino acids. The V gene's germline CDR1 is KGHDR and CDR2 SFDVKD. The CDR3 loop is CATSVNSANTGELFF. Written as DNA, the CDR3 is TGTGCCACCAGTGTGAACAGCGCGAACACCGGGGAGCTGTTTTTT.

This clonotype was counted between two and nine times. Given a much more abundant clone one base away, this may be a read error. The chain recombines TRBV7-2 with TRBJ2-7; 7 bases are a match to TRBD2. The germline CDR1 and CDR2 sequences are SGHTA and FQGNSA. After removal of 0 bases from V and 3 bases from J, the junction contained 5 bases not matched to a gene. CDR3 length: 15 residues. DNA for the CDR3: TGTGCCAGCAGCTTAGCGGGAGGGCCTTTCTACGAGCAGTACTTC. As protein: CASSLAGGPFYEQYF.

This clonotype turned up a few times. This may come from a read error, since a much larger clone is one base off. The chain employs TRBV6-5 and TRBJ1-1; D remains ambiguous. This CDR3 contains 13 residues. CDR1 and CDR2 from the germline V gene are MNHEY and SVGAGI. V lost 4 bases, J lost 0 bases, and 6 bases lay in between. The CDR3 nucleotides read TGTGCCAGCAGTTTCCATATGAACACTGAAGCTTTCTTT. Protein sequence: CASSFHMNTEAFF.

CDR3 amino acids: CASSLEQGSGSYEQYF. The DNA of the CDR3 is TGTGCCAGCAGTTTGGAGCAGGGTAGCGGTTCCTACGAGCAGTACTTC. The genes are TRBV28 and TRBJ2-7, with D possibly being TRBD2 (6 bases). Trimming took off 3 bases at V and 1 base at J, with 16 bases between the two ends. Germline V CDR1 and CDR2: MDHEN, SYDVKM. The CDR3 is 16 amino acids.

Many counts were recorded for this clonotype. The rearrangement joins TRBV28 to TRBJ2-7, with D possibly TRBD1 on 5 matching bases. Per germline, CDR1 MDHEN and CDR2 SYDVKM. The CDR3 length is 17 residues. V lost 10 bases and J lost 4, with 29 bases in between. The CDR3 DNA follows: TGTGCCACCGCAAACCAGGACCCACGACTTGCAGGGTACGAGCAGTACTTC. Amino acid sequence: CATANQDPRLAGYEQYF.

On this clonotype: The junction differs from germline at one of its ends, possibly a read error. This chain links TRBV6-2 or TRBV6-3 with TRBJ1-1; 8 nucleotides match TRBD1. The length of the CDR3 is 13 residues. The germline V gene has CDR1 MNHEY and CDR2 SVGEGT. The CDR3 DNA is TGTGCCAGCAGTTACTCAGGAGGGGACAGGAGACTGTTT. Translating gives CASSYSGGDRRLF.

This clonotype was found many times. J is TRBJ2-7 and V is TRBV19; possible D gene TRBD1, 6 bases. CDR1 and CDR2 (germline): LNHDA, SQIVND (reference sequence). This CDR3 contains 14 residues. V was clipped by 2 bases and J by 0 bases, with 8 bases between them. CDR3: CASSIQGSSYEQYF. The CDR3 region has the DNA TGTGCCAGTAGTATACAGGGGAGCTCCTACGAGCAGTACTTC.

This clonotype was counted a single time. This rearrangement joins TRBV10-3 to TRBJ1-1; D not resolved. V dropped 6 bases and J dropped 3 bases, with 14 bases sitting between them. Germline V gives CDR1 ENHRY, CDR2 SYGVKD. This CDR3 spans 14 amino acids. CDR3 region: CAIRRHAVDTEAFF. As DNA, the CDR3 is TGTGCCATCAGGAGACACGCTGTCGACACTGAAGCTTTCTTT.

There are many counts of this clonotype. The rearrangement joins TRBV20-1 to TRBJ1-1; 8 nucleotides agree with TRBD1. Trimming cost V 3 bases and J 7 bases; bases outside gene matches: 10. This CDR3 has 14 residues. Germline CDR1 is DFQATT and CDR2 is SNEGSKA (reference sequence). The CDR3 DNA follows: TGCAGTGCTAGGGATACCGACAGGGGTGGTGAAGCTTTCTTT. This gives the protein CSARDTDRGGEAFF.

This clonotype has a count of ten or more. CDR3 region: CSASGQVLTEAFF. CDR3 nucleotide sequence: TGCAGTGCTAGCGGACAGGTGCTCACTGAAGCTTTCTTT. V usage is TRBV20-1 and J usage is TRBJ1-1; 7 bases line up with TRBD1. CDR1 and CDR2 (germline): DFQATT, SNEGSKA (reference sequence). The CDR3 extends over 13 amino acids. V trimming: 3 bases; J trimming: 4 bases; junction bases outside the gene matches: 5.

This clonotype was seen ten or more times. This chain links TRBV19 with TRBJ2-2; the D gene is possibly TRBD2 (6 bases). Germline V CDR1 and CDR2: LNHDA, SQIVND (reference sequence). The CDR3 totals 17 residues. Trimming took 5 bases from V and 4 from J, leaving 20 bases between them. The CDR3 region has the DNA TGTGCCAGTAGTCCCTTCCGACTAGGCGCGGGCACCGGGGAGCTGTTTTTT. This sequence encodes CASSPFRLGAGTGELFF.

This clonotype was detected only a few times. The chain recombines TRBV20-1 with TRBJ2-5, with a possible D match to TRBD1 (5 bases). The CDR3 is 13 residues long. From germline, CDR1 is DFQATT and CDR2 SNEGSKA (reference sequence). Trimming removed 0 bases at V and 7 bases at J, with 12 bases between. In DNA, the CDR3 is TGCAGTGCTAGAGAAGGAAAGGGGTTGACCCAGTACTTC. It yields the protein CSAREGKGLTQYF.

This clonotype appeared a few times. The chain has TRBV4-1 and TRBJ1-1, with unresolved D. V lost 0 bases, J lost 0 bases, and 8 bases lay in between. The CDR3 loop spans 15 amino acids. Looked up from germline, CDR1 is MGHRA and CDR2 is YSYEKL. CDR3 residues: CASSQDLMMNTEAFF. CDR3 in DNA: TGCGCCAGCAGCCAAGATCTAATGATGAACACTGAAGCTTTCTTT.

This clonotype was seen ten or more times. This rearrangement joins TRBV20-1 to TRBJ2-7; no reliable D call. V dropped 6 bases and J dropped 1 base, with 13 bases sitting between them. Germline V gives CDR1 DFQATT, CDR2 SNEGSKA (reference sequence). CDR3 length: 13 residues. CDR3 in amino acids: CSAPRQESYEQYF. In DNA form, the CDR3 reads TGCAGTGCCCCTAGGCAGGAGTCCTACGAGCAGTACTTC.